The next 21 T cell receptor beta chains were all read from a single sample in a study of vaccination effects on CD4 cells after COVID-19. The method was immunoSEQ multiplex PCR; TCRdb's version includes in-frame clones alone and lacks a portion of them. There are around 44,000 clones in the sample; over 65% occur only once, and around 3.3% lies in the top ten. Antigens of these TCRs are unknown. It was after around eleven days of culture that CD4+ T cells were isolated. Sometime from March through December 2020, the person acquired a SARS-CoV-2 infection that PCR confirmed. Subjects were given two BNT162b2 or mRNA-1273 vaccine doses. The sample consisted of CD4+ T cells from PBMCs cultured without peptide, taken after COVID-19 vaccination. The receptors were gathered from a human donor who had a prior SARS-CoV-2 infection.

The V call is TRBV18, the J call TRBJ1-1, with 7 bases identical to TRBD1. The CDR3 extends over 15 amino acids. Trimming cost V 3 bases and J 0 bases; bases outside gene matches: 4. Germline V lookup: CDR1 KGHSH, CDR2 LQKENI. CDR3 sequence: CASSPQQGMNTEAFF. DNA for the CDR3: TGTGCCAGCTCACCTCAACAGGGGATGAACACTGAAGCTTTCTTT.

This sequence joins TRBV5-4 and TRBJ2-5; D perhaps matches TRBD2 (6 bases). This CDR3 is built from 15 residues. Germline V gene lookup returns CDR1 SGHNT and CDR2 YYREEE (reference sequence). V lost 4 bases to trimming and J lost 5 bases, with 18 bases between them. The CDR3 spells CASSNPQAAGETQYF. Written as DNA, the CDR3 is TGTGCCAGCAGCAACCCCCAGGCGGCGGGGGAGACCCAGTACTTC.

This sequence joins TRBV6-5 and TRBJ1-2; perhaps TRBD1 as D (5 bases). Germline CDR1 reads MNHEY; CDR2 reads SVGAGI. V was shortened by 6 bases and J by 5 bases, with 19 bases between the two germline ends. CDR3 length equals 15 residues. The CDR3 protein is CASSRRSQGGYGYTF. The CDR3 DNA reads as TGTGCCAGCAGCCGCCGTTCGCAGGGAGGGTATGGCTACACCTTC.

This chain links TRBV9 with TRBJ2-5; 10 nucleotides align to TRBD2. Unmatched junction bases numbered 5, after V lost 2 bases and J lost 1 base. Germline-derived CDR1 and CDR2 are SGDLS and YYNGEE. CDR3 length equals 16 residues. For the CDR3, the DNA is TGTGCCAGCAGCGTTATAGCGGGAGGCCCCCAAGAGACCCAGTACTTC. This encodes CASSVIAGGPQETQYF.

V usage is TRBV19 and J usage is TRBJ2-3, with 9 bases that match TRBD2. V trimming: 5 bases; J trimming: 4 bases; junction bases outside the gene matches: 7. The CDR3 is 15 residues long. From germline, CDR1 is LNHDA and CDR2 SQIVND (reference sequence). CDR3 DNA: TGTGCCAGTAGTCCGGGACTAGCACGGGCAGATACGCAGTATTTT. It yields the protein CASSPGLARADTQYF. Filled out from reference TRBV19 and TRBJ2-3, the complete variable domain reads DGGITQSPKYLFRKEGQNVTLSCEQNLNHDAMYWYRQDPGQGLRLIYYSQIVNDFQKGDIAEGYSVSREKKESFPLTVTSAQKNPTAFYLCASSPGLARADTQYFGPGTRLTVL.

This clone was picked up one time. The chain joins TRBV19 to TRBJ2-1, with 11 bases lining up with TRBD2. CDR1 is LNHDA, CDR2 SQIVND, per germline (reference sequence). V lost 3 bases and J lost 7; bases outside the gene matches: 11. The CDR3 length is 17 residues. The CDR3 DNA sequence: TGTGCCAGTAGTATTTGGTGGCTAGCGGGAGGAGGGAATGAGCAGTTCTTC. Translating gives CASSIWWLAGGGNEQFF.

The rearrangement links TRBV5-1 to TRBJ2-7; weak D call: TRBD1 (5 bases). V lost 2 bases to trimming and J lost 5 bases, with 14 bases between them. This CDR3 comprises 14 residues. Germline lookup yields CDR1 SGHRS and CDR2 YFSETQ. Here the CDR3 DNA reads TGCGCCAGCAGCTTAATCCAGGGCCCCGACGAGCAGTACTTC. This gives the protein CASSLIQGPDEQYF.

The V call is TRBV4-3, the J call TRBJ2-7, with TRBD1 matching 8 bases. The CDR3 has 14 amino acids. V was pared by 1 base and J by 3 bases, with 2 bases of the junction left unmatched. CDR1 is LGHNA and CDR2 is YSLEER in the germline V gene. The CDR3 sequence: CASSQGTGLYEQYF. As DNA, the CDR3 is TGCGCCAGCAGCCAAGGGACAGGGCTCTACGAGCAGTACTTC.

The rearrangement uses TRBV3-1 (or the pseudogene TRBV3-2) and TRBJ2-7; tentative D call: TRBD2 (5 bases). CDR1 LGHDT and CDR2 YNNKEL come from the germline V gene (reference sequence). Trimming shortened V by 0 bases and J by 6 bases, and 12 bases separated the two germline ends. This CDR3 spans 14 amino acids. The CDR3 sequence: CASSQDLAGGEQYF. In nucleotides, the CDR3 is TGTGCCAGCAGCCAAGATCTCGCAGGAGGCGAGCAGTACTTC.

This clone turned up a few times. The chain employs TRBV3-1 (or the pseudogene TRBV3-2) and TRBJ1-2; possible D gene TRBD1, 5 bases. CDR3 length: 16 residues. The germline V and J ends were trimmed by 4 bases and 0 bases, with 15 bases remaining between them. Germline values: CDR1 LGHDT, CDR2 YNNKEL (reference sequence). CDR3 coding DNA: TGTGCCAGCAGCCTTCATGGGGACGAACCTAACTATGGCTACACCTTC. As protein: CASSLHGDEPNYGYTF.

The chain joins TRBV3-1 (or the pseudogene TRBV3-2) to TRBJ2-5; D not resolved. Germline values: CDR1 LGHDT, CDR2 YNNKEL (reference sequence). Trimming cost V 4 bases and J 4 bases, with 7 bases left between them. The CDR3 sequence is 12 residues long. In DNA, the CDR3 is TGTGCCAGCAGCCCGGTCAGAGAGACCCAGTACTTC. Translation gives CASSPVRETQYF.

J is TRBJ1-4 and V is TRBV3-1 (or the pseudogene TRBV3-2), with D possibly TRBD1 on 5 matching bases. The CDR3 has 13 residues. Germline assignment: CDR1 LGHDT and CDR2 YNNKEL (reference sequence). Trimming stripped 0 bases from V and 10 bases from J, with 9 bases between. The DNA of the CDR3 is TGTGCCAGCAGCCAAGAGCCGAGGGGAAAACTGTTTTTT. It is translated as CASSQEPRGKLFF.

V and J are TRBV2 and TRBJ2-7; D is ambiguous. The CDR3 loop spans 12 amino acids. From germline, CDR1 is SNHLY and CDR2 FYNNEI. Trimming removed 6 bases at V and 3 bases at J, with 9 bases between. In nucleotides, the CDR3 is TGTGCCAGCAGATTCGACTTCTACGAGCAGTACTTC. This encodes CASRFDFYEQYF.

In this sample, this clone turned up once. This chain uses TRBV6-6 with TRBJ1-1; D may be TRBD1 (5 bases). Between the trimmed V and J ends, which lost 3 bases and 3 bases, there was a span of 14 bases. CDR1 MNHNY and CDR2 SVGAGI come from the germline V gene (reference sequence). The CDR3 is made up of 15 amino acids. The CDR3 protein is CASSYGGDRDTEAFF. The CDR3 nucleotides read TGTGCCAGCAGTTATGGGGGGGATCGGGACACTGAAGCTTTCTTT.

CDR3 loop: CATSRQGATHNEQFF. Written as DNA, the CDR3 is TGTGCCACCTCACGACAGGGGGCCACCCACAATGAGCAGTTCTTC. The rearrangement uses TRBV27 and TRBJ2-1, with 10 bases matching TRBD1. Germline CDR1 reads MNHEY; CDR2 reads SMNVEV (reference sequence). This CDR3 region has 15 residues. With 10 bases clipped from V and 5 bases from J, the junction kept 11 bases outside the gene matches.

The V call is TRBV4-2, the J call TRBJ2-7; D ambiguous. The CDR3 is 14 amino acids. Germline values: CDR1 LGHNA, CDR2 YNFKEQ. Trimming left V 1 base short and J 0 bases short, with 7 bases between. The CDR3 DNA reads TGTGCCAGCAGCCAAGTCTACACCTCCTACGAGCAGTACTTC. Its translation is CASSQVYTSYEQYF.

This clone was seen a few times. The chain has TRBV5-1 and TRBJ2-7, with 8 bases fitting TRBD2. Germline V gives CDR1 SGHRS, CDR2 YFSETQ. The V and J ends lost 1 base and 1 base, in that order; junction bases with no gene match: 1. CDR3 size: 14 residues. The CDR3 coding sequence is TGCGCCAGCAGCTTGACTAGCGGTTCCTACGAGCAGTACTTC. This encodes CASSLTSGSYEQYF.

The chain carries TRBV19 and TRBJ2-5; 11 bases are a match to TRBD2. This CDR3 region has 16 residues. Germline loops: CDR1 LNHDA, CDR2 SQIVND (reference sequence). Unmatched junction bases numbered 5, after V lost 5 bases and J lost 0 bases. As DNA, the CDR3 is TGTGCCAGTAGTGGGGGACTAGCGGAGTACCAAGAGACCCAGTACTTC. This codes for CASSGGLAEYQETQYF.

The rearrangement uses TRBV9 and TRBJ2-3; D not certain. Germline V gives CDR1 SGDLS, CDR2 YYNGEE. V was shortened by 0 bases and J by 4 bases, with 6 bases between the two germline ends. The length of the CDR3 is 13 residues. Here the CDR3 DNA reads TGTGCCAGCAGCGTAGACTTAGCAGATACGCAGTATTTT. Amino acid sequence: CASSVDLADTQYF.

The chain employs TRBV6-4 and TRBJ1-1, with D perhaps TRBD1 (5 bases). Between the trimmed V and J ends, which lost 0 bases and 1 base, there was a span of 9 bases. This CDR3 has 15 amino acids. The germline gives CDR1 MRHNA, CDR2 SNTAGT. The CDR3 protein is CASSDSPRANTEAFF. CDR3 DNA: TGTGCCAGCAGTGACTCTCCCAGGGCGAACACTGAAGCTTTCTTT.

The chain employs TRBV5-4 and TRBJ1-4, with 9 nucleotides matching TRBD1. The CDR3 runs to 15 residues. Germline CDR1 and CDR2: SGHNT and YYREEE (reference sequence). J was trimmed by 6 bases and V by 4 bases; bases with no gene match: 7. The DNA of the CDR3 is TGTGCCAGCAGCGTCGGACAGGGGCGGGATGAAAAACTGTTTTTT. It translates to CASSVGQGRDEKLFF.